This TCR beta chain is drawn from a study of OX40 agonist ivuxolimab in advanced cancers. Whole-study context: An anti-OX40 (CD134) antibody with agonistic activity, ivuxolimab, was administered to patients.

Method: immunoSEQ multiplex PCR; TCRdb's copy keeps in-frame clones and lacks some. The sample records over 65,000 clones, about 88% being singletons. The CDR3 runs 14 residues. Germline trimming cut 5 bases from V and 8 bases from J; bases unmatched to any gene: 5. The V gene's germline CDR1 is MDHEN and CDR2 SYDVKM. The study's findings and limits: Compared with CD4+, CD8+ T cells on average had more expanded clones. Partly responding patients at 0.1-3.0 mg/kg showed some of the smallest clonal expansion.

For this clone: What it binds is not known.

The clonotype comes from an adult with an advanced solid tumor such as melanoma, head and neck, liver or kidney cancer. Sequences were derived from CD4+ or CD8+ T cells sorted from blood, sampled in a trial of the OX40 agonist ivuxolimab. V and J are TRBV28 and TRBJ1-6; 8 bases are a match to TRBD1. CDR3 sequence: CASSPGQVYSPLHF. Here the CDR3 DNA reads TGTGCCAGCAGTCCGGGACAGGTGTATTCACCCCTCCACTTT.